This T cell receptor beta chain was documented in a study of OX40 agonist ivuxolimab in advanced cancers. Clones were read by immunoSEQ multiplex PCR, and TCRdb kept only the in-frame ones, dropping some. Of tens of thousands of clones in the sample, around 91% were seen once. The CDR3 length is 13 residues. Germline loops: CDR1 LNHDA, CDR2 SQIVND (reference sequence). V gave up 9 bases and J gave up 8 bases; unmatched junction bases: 6. A history of autoimmune disease or systemic immunosuppression excluded patients. This chain uses TRBV19 with TRBJ1-3, with 11 bases that match TRBD1. This specimen was CD4+ or CD8+ T cells sorted from blood, taken in a trial of the OX40 agonist ivuxolimab. The receptor was derived from an adult with an advanced solid tumor such as melanoma, head and neck, liver or kidney cancer. CDR3 sequence: CASRPGQGDTIYF. The CDR3 DNA reads TGTGCCAGCCGTCCGGGACAGGGGGACACCATATATTTT.